These T cell receptor beta chains were read from a single sample in a study of blood T cell repertoires in COVID-19. This table comes from immunoSEQ multiplex PCR, and its TCRdb copy is limited to in-frame clones, with some not included. The sample consists of about 420,000 clones, 85% to 90% of them appearing once. Source material: peripheral blood. Source of these receptors: a man between 18 and 29 years old with COVID-19, enrolled during active disease. Both conserved end residues are part of each CDR3. The order of the fields is V gene, D gene, CDR3 length, clone size, J gene, CDR3 protein, CDR3 DNA. A D gene is named only where the DNA matches it firmly. The size field is filled for only some rows; it gives once, few, many or a size class.

TRBV4-1,-,15,-,TRBJ2-2,CASSQAVGEAGELFF,TGCGCCAGCAGCCAAGCGGTTGGGGAGGCCGGGGAGCTGTTTTTT
TRBV5-4,-,14,-,TRBJ1-4,CASSLEGSVEKLFF,TGTGCCAGCAGCTTGGAGGGGTCGGTTGAAAAACTGTTTTTT
TRBV29-1,-,15,-,TRBJ2-1,CSVAQLASSDNEQFF,TGCAGCGTCGCCCAGCTAGCAAGTTCCGACAATGAGCAGTTCTTC
TRBV9,-,15,-,TRBJ2-1,CASSALSFLFDEQFF,TGTGCCAGCAGCGCCCTCTCGTTTCTCTTCGATGAGCAGTTCTTC
TRBV27,TRBD1,12,-,TRBJ1-1,CASSTGQGRWIF,TGTGCCAGCAGTACAGGACAGGGGAGGTGGATCTTT
TRBV5-5,-,14,-,TRBJ1-5,CAPTPEYSNQPQHF,TGTGCCCCAACCCCCGAGTATAGCAATCAGCCCCAGCATTTT
TRBV4-2,-,15,-,TRBJ1-5,CASSQEQESNQPQHF,TGTGCCAGCAGCCAGGAACAGGAGAGCAATCAGCCCCAGCATTTT
TRBV2,-,17,-,TRBJ2-3,CASSEGLADSSTDTQYF,TGTGCCAGCAGTGAAGGTTTAGCAGACTCTAGCACAGATACGCAGTATTTT
TRBV24-1,TRBD2,15,-,TRBJ2-3,CATSDSAGGWDTQYF,TGTGCCACCAGTGATTCAGCGGGAGGGTGGGATACGCAGTATTTT
TRBV5-4,-,15,-,TRBJ2-3,CASSSPRGDTDTQYF,TGTGCCAGCAGCTCCCCTCGGGGTGACACAGATACGCAGTATTTT
TRBV5-6,-,14,-,TRBJ2-7,CASSLPSVSYEQYF,TGTGCCAGCAGCTTGCCTAGCGTTTCCTACGAGCAGTACTTC
TRBV25-1,TRBD1,14,-,TRBJ2-4,CAIQGDPGKNIQYF,TGTGCCATCCAGGGGGATCCGGGCAAAAACATTCAGTACTTC
TRBV2,-,12,-,TRBJ2-5,CASSNRVETQYF,TGTGCCAGCAGCAACAGGGTGGAGACCCAGTACTTC
TRBV25-1,-,15,-,TRBJ2-1,CASSEGTNSYNEQFF,TGTGCCAGCAGTGAAGGGACAAACTCCTACAATGAGCAGTTCTTC
TRBV4-1,TRBD1,13,-,TRBJ2-2,CASSHDRAGELFF,TGCGCCAGCAGTCACGACAGGGCCGGGGAGCTGTTTTTT
TRBV4-1,-,15,-,TRBJ1-3,CASSLGHYSGNTIYF,TGCGCCAGCAGCCTCGGACACTACTCTGGAAACACCATATATTTT
TRBV7-9,-,14,-,TRBJ1-1,CASSTTTANTEAFF,TGTGCCAGCAGCACTACGACAGCGAACACTGAAGCTTTCTTT
TRBV7-9,-,13,-,TRBJ1-1,CASSFSGSAEAFF,TGTGCCAGCAGCTTTTCAGGGTCCGCTGAAGCTTTCTTT
TRBV2,-,13,-,TRBJ2-2,CASGTGYTGELFF,TGTGCCAGCGGAACAGGGTACACCGGGGAGCTGTTTTTT
TRBV4-1,-,17,-,TRBJ2-1,CASSQDRQPLSPNEQFF,TGCGCCAGCAGCCAAGATCGACAGCCCCTTAGCCCCAATGAGCAGTTCTTC
TRBV7-3,TRBD1,16,once,TRBJ2-2,CASSFLGGPNTGELFF,TGTGCCAGCAGCTTCTTAGGGGGCCCGAACACCGGGGAGCTGTTTTTT
TRBV5-4,-,15,-,TRBJ2-2,CASSFTPGAGGELFF,TGTGCCAGCAGCTTTACGCCGGGAGCCGGCGGGGAGCTGTTTTTT
TRBV25-1,-,14,many,TRBJ2-2,CASSELGGTGELFF,TGTGCCAGCAGTGAATTAGGGGGCACCGGGGAGCTGTTTTTT
TRBV7-9,-,14,-,TRBJ1-5,CASSHYRDNQPQHF,TGTGCCAGCAGCCACTACAGGGACAATCAGCCCCAGCATTTT
TRBV11-2,-,14,-,TRBJ2-3,CASSWGGTTDTQYF,TGTGCCAGCAGCTGGGGCGGCACCACAGATACGCAGTATTTT
TRBV10-1,TRBD2,15,-,TRBJ2-1,CASSPTGTRNNEQFF,TGCGCCAGCAGCCCTACCGGGACTAGGAACAATGAGCAGTTCTTC
TRBV19,-,16,-,TRBJ1-6,CASSHSSGLTNSPLHF,TGTGCCAGTAGTCACTCCTCGGGACTCACTAATTCACCCCTCCACTTT
TRBV5-4,TRBD2,15,-,TRBJ2-3,CASSLDRGVTDTQYF,TGTGCCAGCAGCTTGGACCGGGGGGTCACAGATACGCAGTATTTT
TRBV6-5,-,15,few,TRBJ1-4,CASSYSAATNEKLFF,TGTGCCAGCAGTTACTCAGCCGCAACTAATGAAAAACTGTTTTTT
TRBV29-1,TRBD2,21,-,TRBJ2-2,CSVKSLPGTSGRGGNTGELFF,TGCAGCGTTAAGAGTCTTCCCGGGACTAGCGGGAGAGGAGGGAACACCGGGGAGCTGTTTTTT
TRBV5-6,-,14,-,TRBJ2-3,CASSNYGNTDTQYF,TGTGCCAGCAGTAACTACGGTAACACAGATACGCAGTATTTT
TRBV2,-,16,-,TRBJ2-5,CASSIGQAGLGETQYF,TGTGCCAGCAGTATTGGACAGGCGGGATTAGGGGAGACCCAGTACTTC
TRBV5-6,-,11,-,TRBJ1-1,CASSLAGEAFF,TGTGCCAGCAGCTTGGCCGGAGAGGCTTTCTTT
TRBV10-2,TRBD1,16,-,TRBJ2-7,CASSEPWGQGTLEQYF,TGCGCCAGCAGTGAGCCGTGGGGACAGGGAACCCTCGAGCAGTACTTC
TRBV3-1/TRBV3-2,TRBD1,15,-,TRBJ1-6,CASSQAHRGNSPLHF,TGTGCCAGCAGCCAAGCCCACAGGGGTAATTCACCCCTCCACTTT
TRBV6-2/TRBV6-3,-,15,-,TRBJ2-5,CASSYAGDASGTQYF,TGTGCCAGCAGTTATGCAGGGGACGCCTCAGGGACCCAGTACTTC
TRBV7-9,-,14,-,TRBJ1-1,CASSLALKGTEAFF,TGTGCCAGCAGCTTAGCGCTTAAGGGGACTGAAGCTTTCTTT
TRBV30,TRBD1,15,once,TRBJ2-7,CAWGYRGPVSYEQYF,TGTGCCTGGGGATACAGGGGGCCGGTCTCCTACGAGCAGTACTTC
TRBV6-1,TRBD1,17,-,TRBJ1-2,CASSEATVEQGGYGYTF,TGTGCCAGCAGTGAAGCCACTGTCGAACAGGGGGGCTATGGCTACACCTTC
TRBV11-2,-,11,-,TRBJ2-7,CASSLTVWQYF,TGTGCCAGCAGCTTAACTGTTTGGCAGTACTTC
TRBV5-5,-,15,-,TRBJ2-7,CASSGGIVPLSEQYF,TGTGCCAGCAGCGGGGGGATTGTGCCCCTGTCCGAGCAGTACTTC
TRBV7-2,-,14,few,TRBJ1-3,CASSASYSGNTIYF,TGTGCCAGCAGCGCGTCCTACTCTGGAAACACCATATATTTT
TRBV19,-,14,-,TRBJ1-4,CASSIGGGGEKLFF,TGTGCCAGTAGTATCGGCGGGGGTGGTGAAAAACTGTTTTTT
TRBV6-1,-,16,-,TRBJ2-6,CASSEGKYSGANVLTF,TGTGCCAGCAGTGAGGGCAAGTACTCTGGGGCCAACGTCCTGACTTTC
TRBV4-1,-,14,-,TRBJ2-5,CASSQPTEEETQYF,TGCGCCAGCAGCCAACCGACAGAAGAAGAGACCCAGTACTTC
TRBV7-2,-,11,-,TRBJ2-5,CASSLGGAQYF,TGTGCCAGCAGCTTAGGGGGGGCCCAGTACTTC
TRBV11-3,-,10,-,TRBJ2-7,CASGGNEQYF,TGTGCCAGCGGAGGGAACGAGCAGTACTTC
TRBV27,TRBD1,14,many,TRBJ1-5,CASSNRDRGGPQHF,TGTGCCAGCAGTAACCGGGACAGGGGTGGGCCCCAGCATTTT
TRBV7-2,-,15,few,TRBJ2-3,CASSLVLARGMGQYF,TGTGCCAGCAGCTTAGTCCTGGCTAGAGGTATGGGGCAGTATTTT
TRBV16,TRBD1,17,-,TRBJ1-4,CASSHAGGPATNEKLFF,TGTGCCAGCAGCCATGCAGGGGGACCAGCAACTAATGAAAAACTGTTTTTT
TRBV7-8,-,14,-,TRBJ2-7,CASSPTRSSYEQYF,TGTGCCAGCAGCCCGACTAGATCCTCCTACGAGCAGTACTTC
TRBV24-1,TRBD2,16,-,TRBJ2-5,CATSDSREAPRETQYF,TGTGCCACCAGTGACTCCCGGGAGGCGCCCAGAGAGACCCAGTACTTC
TRBV19,-,18,-,TRBJ1-3,CASSIVLAGFNSGNTIYF,TGTGCCAGTAGTATAGTTCTGGCAGGGTTTAACTCTGGAAACACCATATATTTT
TRBV7-8,TRBD2,13,once,TRBJ2-7,CASVLRDYDKQYF,TGTGCCAGCGTCCTCCGGGACTACGACAAGCAGTACTTC
TRBV27,-,16,-,TRBJ1-6,CASSLGFRFPNSPLHF,TGTGCCAGCAGCTTAGGTTTCAGATTTCCAAATTCACCCCTCCACTTT
TRBV2,TRBD1,15,-,TRBJ2-3,CASSATGMVRNTQYF,TGTGCCAGCAGTGCGACAGGGATGGTTAGAAATACGCAGTATTTT
TRBV19,TRBD1,15,-,TRBJ1-2,CASSRPYGQGEGYTF,TGTGCCAGTAGCAGACCTTATGGACAGGGTGAAGGCTACACCTTC
TRBV13,TRBD1,19,-,TRBJ2-7,CASSLSLSGGTGGMYEQYF,TGTGCCAGCAGCTTATCTTTGAGTGGTGGGACAGGGGGCATGTACGAGCAGTACTTC
TRBV27,-,13,-,TRBJ1-1,CASSSSRVIEAFF,TGTGCCAGCAGTTCTTCTCGGGTGATTGAAGCTTTCTTT
TRBV9,-,13,-,TRBJ2-1,CASAASDHNEQFF,TGTGCCAGCGCAGCCAGCGATCACAATGAGCAGTTCTTC